This TCR beta chain was retrieved from a study of regulatory T cells in long-lasting Graves disease. Worth noting for this clonotype: Its antigen is unknown.

CDR1 and CDR2 (germline): SGHAT, FQNNGV. The V and J ends lost 5 bases and 5 bases, in that order; junction bases with no gene match: 17. This CDR3 has 17 residues. Building the TCR beta libraries relied on iRepertoire HTBI primers, and CDR3 regions underwent Arm-PCR. TCRdb reprocessed the multiplex PCR reads with MiXCR, giving one entry per CDR3 protein. The repertoire holds around 450,000 distinct CDR3 sequences, with around a fifth as singletons. Time point given: persistent/refractory GD, antithyroid drugs over 5 years with positive TRAb. RNA isolated from PBMCs was used to make the TCR library. Study-wide findings and caveats: Newly diagnosed Graves' patients exceeded persistent ones in TCR diversity.

The chain combines TRBV11-2 with TRBJ1-1; TRBD1 aligns across 7 bases. The sample consisted of peripheral blood mononuclear cells (PBMCs), taken when the disease was refractory, from a patient treated with antithyroid drugs. The TCR was taken from a female donor with Graves disease. The CDR3 region is CASSPSLANRGFTEAFF. The CDR3 nucleotides are TGTGCCAGCAGCCCGTCACTGGCGAACAGGGGATTTACTGAAGCTTTCTTT.